The T cell receptor beta chain under discussion was sequenced for a study of early T cells in non-severe SARS-CoV-2 infection. In the study overall: The authors sequenced bulk RNA from unsorted whole blood, leaving chains unpaired. Overall study results and limits: Anti-spike CD8 responses were favored in VDJdb matching, and private and CD4 specificities were missed.

cDNA molecules, individually, were tagged with unique molecular identifiers. TCRdb fed the 5' RACE reads into MiXCR, producing one record per CDR3 protein. The profile covers 90,000 to 120,000 distinct CDR3 sequences, with 9% to 14% appearing a single time and 2.5% to 4% taken by the ten largest. Concerning this clonotype itself: Its antigen is undetermined.

The sequenced sample was whole blood. The origin of this receptor is an adult who was a healthcare worker with PCR-confirmed SARS-CoV-2 infection or an uninfected control (not recorded which).

The CDR3 bases are TGTGCCAGCAGTTTCATGGGGCCGAATCAGCCCCAGCATTTT. This codes for CASSFMGPNQPQHF. This chain connects TRBV27 to TRBJ1-5; TRBD1 might be the D (5 bases). This CDR3 is 14 amino acids long. The V end lost 3 bases, the J end lost 4 bases, and 10 bases lay between the germline ends. Germline V gene sequence: CDR1 MNHEY, CDR2 SMNVEV (reference sequence).